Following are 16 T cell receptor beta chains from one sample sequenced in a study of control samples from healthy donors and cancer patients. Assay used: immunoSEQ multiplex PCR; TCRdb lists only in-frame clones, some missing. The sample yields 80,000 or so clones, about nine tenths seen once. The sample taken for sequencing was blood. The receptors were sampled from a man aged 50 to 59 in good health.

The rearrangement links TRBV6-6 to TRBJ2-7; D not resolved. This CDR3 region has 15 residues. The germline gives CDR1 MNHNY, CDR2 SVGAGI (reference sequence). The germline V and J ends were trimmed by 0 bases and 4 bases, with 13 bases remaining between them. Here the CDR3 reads CASSYSGQAPYEQYF. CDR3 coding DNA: TGTGCCAGCAGTTACTCTGGGCAGGCCCCTTACGAGCAGTACTTC.

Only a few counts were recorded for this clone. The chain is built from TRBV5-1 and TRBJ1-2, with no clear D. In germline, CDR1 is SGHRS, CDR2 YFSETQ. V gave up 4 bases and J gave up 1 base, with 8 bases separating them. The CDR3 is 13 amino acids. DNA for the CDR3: TGCGCCAGCAGCCCAGAGGATAACTATGGCTACACCTTC. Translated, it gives CASSPEDNYGYTF.

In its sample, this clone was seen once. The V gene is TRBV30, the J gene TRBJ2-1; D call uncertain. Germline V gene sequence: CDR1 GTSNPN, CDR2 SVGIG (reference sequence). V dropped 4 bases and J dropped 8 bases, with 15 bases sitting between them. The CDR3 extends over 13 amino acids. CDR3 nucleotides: TGTGCCTGGACGCTTTCGGGTAGCCATGAGCAGTTCTTC. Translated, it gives CAWTLSGSHEQFF. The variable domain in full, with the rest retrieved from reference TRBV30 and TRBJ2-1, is SQTIHQWPATLVQPVGSPLSLECTVEGTSNPNLYWYRQAAGRGLQLLFYSVGIGQISSEVPQNLSASRPQDRQFILSSKKLLLSDSGFYLCAWTLSGSHEQFFGPGTRLTVL.

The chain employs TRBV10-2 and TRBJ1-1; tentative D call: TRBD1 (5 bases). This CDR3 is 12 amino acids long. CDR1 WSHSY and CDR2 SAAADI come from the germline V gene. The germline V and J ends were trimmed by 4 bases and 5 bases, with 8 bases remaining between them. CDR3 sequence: CASSAGRTEAFF. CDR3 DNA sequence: TGCGCCAGCAGTGCAGGGCGAACTGAAGCTTTCTTT.

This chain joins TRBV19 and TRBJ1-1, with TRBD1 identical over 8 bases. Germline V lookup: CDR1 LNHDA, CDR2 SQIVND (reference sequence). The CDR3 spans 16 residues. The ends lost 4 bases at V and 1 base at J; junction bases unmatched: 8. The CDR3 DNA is TGTGCCAGTAGTACCCCCAGGGGGCCATGGAACACTGAAGCTTTCTTT. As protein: CASSTPRGPWNTEAFF.

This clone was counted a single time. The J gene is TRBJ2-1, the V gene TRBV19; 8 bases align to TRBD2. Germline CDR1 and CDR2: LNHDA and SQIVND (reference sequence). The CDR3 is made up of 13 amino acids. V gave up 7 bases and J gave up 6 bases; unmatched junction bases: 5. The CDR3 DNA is TGTGCCAGTAAGCGCGGGGGGTCCAATGAGCAGTTCTTC. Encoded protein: CASKRGGSNEQFF. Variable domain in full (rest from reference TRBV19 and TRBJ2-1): DGGITQSPKYLFRKEGQNVTLSCEQNLNHDAMYWYRQDPGQGLRLIYYSQIVNDFQKGDIAEGYSVSREKKESFPLTVTSAQKNPTAFYLCASKRGGSNEQFFGPGTRLTVL.

The CDR3 sequence is CASSYRGSGRTDTQYF. CDR3 nucleotides: TGTGCCAGCAGTTATCGGGGTAGCGGACGCACAGATACGCAGTATTTT. The chain employs TRBV6-2 or TRBV6-3 and TRBJ2-3; perhaps TRBD2 as D (6 bases). Germline CDR1 reads MNHEY; CDR2 reads SVGEGT. The CDR3 has 16 amino acids. V gave up 3 bases and J gave up 1 base, with 14 bases separating them.

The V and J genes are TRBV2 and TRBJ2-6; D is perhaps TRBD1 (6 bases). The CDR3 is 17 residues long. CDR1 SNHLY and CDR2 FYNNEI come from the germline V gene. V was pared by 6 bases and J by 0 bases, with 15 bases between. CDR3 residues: CASSSGTTSSGANVLTF. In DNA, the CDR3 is TGTGCCAGCAGCTCCGGGACAACGAGCTCTGGGGCCAACGTCCTGACTTTC.

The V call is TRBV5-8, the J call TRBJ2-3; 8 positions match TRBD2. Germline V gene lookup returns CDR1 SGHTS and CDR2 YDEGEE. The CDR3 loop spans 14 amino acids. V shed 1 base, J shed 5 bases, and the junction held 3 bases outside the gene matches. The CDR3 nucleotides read TGTGCCAGCAGCTTGCAGCGGGGGCAAGATACGCAGTATTTT. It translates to CASSLQRGQDTQYF.

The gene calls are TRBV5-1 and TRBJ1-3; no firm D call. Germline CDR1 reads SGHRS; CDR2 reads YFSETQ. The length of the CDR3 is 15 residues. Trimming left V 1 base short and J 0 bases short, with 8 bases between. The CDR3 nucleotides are TGCGCCAGCAGCTTGACCGTCCCCTCTGGAAACACCATATATTTT. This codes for CASSLTVPSGNTIYF.

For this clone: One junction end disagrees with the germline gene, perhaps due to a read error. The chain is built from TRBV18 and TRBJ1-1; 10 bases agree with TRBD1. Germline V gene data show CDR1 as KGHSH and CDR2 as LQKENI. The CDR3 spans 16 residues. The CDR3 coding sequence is TGTGCCAGCTCCCCACGGACAGGGGGATCAAACACTGAAGCTTTCTTT. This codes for CASSPRTGGSNTEAFF. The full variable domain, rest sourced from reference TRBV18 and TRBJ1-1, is NAGVMQNPRHLVRRRGQEARLRCSPMKGHSHVYWYRQLPEEGLKFMVYLQKENIIDESGMPKERFSAEFPKEGPSILRIQQVVRGDSAAYFCASSPRTGGSNTEAFFGQGTRLTVV.

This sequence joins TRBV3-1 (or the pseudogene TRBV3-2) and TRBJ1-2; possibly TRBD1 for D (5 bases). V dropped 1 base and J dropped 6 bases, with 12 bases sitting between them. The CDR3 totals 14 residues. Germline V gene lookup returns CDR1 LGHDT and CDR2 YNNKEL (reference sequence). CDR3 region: CASSQVNGANGYTF. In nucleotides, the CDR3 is TGTGCCAGCAGCCAAGTTAATGGGGCAAATGGCTACACCTTC.

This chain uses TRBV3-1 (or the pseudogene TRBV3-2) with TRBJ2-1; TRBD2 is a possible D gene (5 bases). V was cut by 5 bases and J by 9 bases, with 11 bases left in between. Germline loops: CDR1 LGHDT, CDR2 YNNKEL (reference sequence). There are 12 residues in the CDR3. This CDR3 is CASSKDSPEQFF. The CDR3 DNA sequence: TGTGCCAGCAGCAAGGACTCTCCTGAGCAGTTCTTC.

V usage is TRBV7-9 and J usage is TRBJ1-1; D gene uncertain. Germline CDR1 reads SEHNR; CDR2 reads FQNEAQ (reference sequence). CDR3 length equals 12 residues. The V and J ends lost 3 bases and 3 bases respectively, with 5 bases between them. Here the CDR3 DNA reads TGTGCCAGCAGCTTGATGGACACTGAAGCTTTCTTT. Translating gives CASSLMDTEAFF. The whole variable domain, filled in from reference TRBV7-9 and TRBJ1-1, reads DTGVSQNPRHKITKRGQNVTFRCDPISEHNRLYWYRQTLGQGPEFLTYFQNEAQLEKSRLLSDRFSAERPKGSFSTLEIQRTEQGDSAMYLCASSLMDTEAFFGQGTRLTVV.

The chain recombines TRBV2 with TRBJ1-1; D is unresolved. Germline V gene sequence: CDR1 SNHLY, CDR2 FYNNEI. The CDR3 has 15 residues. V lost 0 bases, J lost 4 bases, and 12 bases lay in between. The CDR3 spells CASSEAPQSGTEAFF. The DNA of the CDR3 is TGTGCCAGCAGTGAAGCGCCGCAGAGCGGCACTGAAGCTTTCTTT.

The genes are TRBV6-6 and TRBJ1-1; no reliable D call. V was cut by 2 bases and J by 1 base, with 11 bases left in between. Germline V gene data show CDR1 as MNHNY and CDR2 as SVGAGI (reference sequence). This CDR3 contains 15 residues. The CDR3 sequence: CASSYGFTANTEAFF. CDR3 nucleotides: TGTGCCAGCAGTTACGGATTTACAGCGAACACTGAAGCTTTCTTT.